This T cell receptor beta chain originates from a study of CD8 T cells in ankylosing spondylitis. Study outcomes and limitations: Matched ankylosing spondylitis synovial fluid reportedly showed significant enrichment of disease-linked clones. Past studies reported some motif variants in reactive arthritis synovial fluid and blood. Disease-linked clones had a CD8+ phenotype and relatively low frequency in peripheral blood. What seemed typical of ankylosing spondylitis blood was a TCR beta motif built from about 8 highly homologous variants.

Germline V gene data show CDR1 as SNHLY and CDR2 as FYNNEI. This CDR3 comprises 14 residues. After removal of 6 bases from V and 2 bases from J, the junction contained 6 bases not matched to a gene. About this clonotype: What it binds is unknown.

For TCR beta, libraries came from quantitative 5'-RACE with molecular barcodes. TCRdb ran MiXCR on the 5' RACE reads and lists one entry per CDR3 protein. The table has fewer than 500,000 distinct CDR3 sequences, roughly 27% seen once; the top ten hold 0.89%. The V call is TRBV2, the J call TRBJ1-2, with TRBD1 identical over 7 bases. Sequenced input: blood, either unsorted or a sorted T cell fraction (not recorded which). This TCR derives from a male donor with ankylosing spondylitis. CDR3 sequence: CASSETGVNYGYTF. The CDR3 coding sequence is TGTGCCAGCAGCGAAACAGGGGTGAACTATGGCTACACCTTC.